What follows is one T cell receptor beta chain and its context. Antigen specificity is unknown. Indicated time point: baseline pretreatment blood. Treatment of the sample: 15 Gy SBRT to primary tumor, nephrectomy 4 weeks later. These data belong to a study of radiation and T cells in renal cell carcinoma. Study-wide background: Nephrectomy followed 15 Gy stereotactic body radiation by 4 weeks. Study results and caveats: Without pretreatment biopsies, baseline tumor clonotype presence was undetermined. Top tumor clonotypes rose in blood 2 weeks post-radiation, then contracted.

Sequencing was performed with immunoSEQ multiplex PCR; in TCRdb, only in-frame clones are kept and a portion is missing. This table has approximately 140,000 clones, less than 90% appearing once. The sample consisted of blood, taken from a patient whose treatment included radiotherapy and nephrectomy. The source of this sequence is a woman aged 50 to 60 with renal cell carcinoma.

The CDR3 DNA follows: TGTGCCAGCAGCTTAACAGAGACTAGCAATCAGCCCCAGCATTTT. This sequence encodes CASSLTETSNQPQHF. The genes are TRBV5-5 and TRBJ1-5; D is uncertain. The CDR3 covers 15 residues. Germline assignment: CDR1 SGHKS and CDR2 YYEKEE (reference sequence). V was shortened by 2 bases and J by 0 bases, with 9 bases between the two germline ends.